This T cell receptor (beta chain) was captured in a study of identical twins. Points from the study as a whole: Models came in too low on out-of-frame TCR alpha sharing in monozygotic twins.

Notes on this clonotype: The antigen is not known.

TCRdb passed the 5' RACE reads through MiXCR, listing each CDR3 protein once. The data show 600,000 to 800,000 distinct CDR3 sequences, 21% seen once. The same data also went into a second study, on T cells expressing NK-cell markers. That paper states: Researchers got TCR beta repertoires out of sorted CD3+CD56+NKG2C+, CD3+CD56+NKG2C- and CD3+CD56-NKG2C+ T cells.

The receptor was isolated from a woman younger than 30 in good health. The sample comprised PBMCs.

Written as DNA, the CDR3 is TGTGCCAGCAGCTTCCCCCGACACCTTTACGAGCAGTACTTC. It specifies CASSFPRHLYEQYF. The chain links TRBV11-3 to TRBJ2-7; no firm D call. Germline loops: CDR1 SGHNT, CDR2 YENEEA. The CDR3 totals 14 residues. V was cut by 3 bases and J by 4 bases, with 13 bases left in between.